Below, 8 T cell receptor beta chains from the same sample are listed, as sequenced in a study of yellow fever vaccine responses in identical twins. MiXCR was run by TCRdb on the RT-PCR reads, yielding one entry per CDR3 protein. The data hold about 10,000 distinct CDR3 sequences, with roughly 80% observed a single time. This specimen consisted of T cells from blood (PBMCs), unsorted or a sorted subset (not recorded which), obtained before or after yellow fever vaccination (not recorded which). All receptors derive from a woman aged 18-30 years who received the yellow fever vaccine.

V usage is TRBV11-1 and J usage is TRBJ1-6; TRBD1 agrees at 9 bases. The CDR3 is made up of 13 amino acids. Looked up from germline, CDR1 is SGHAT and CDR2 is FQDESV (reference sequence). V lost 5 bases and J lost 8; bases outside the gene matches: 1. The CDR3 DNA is TGTGCCAGCAGCAGACAGGGGGATTCACCCCTCCACTTT. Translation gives CASSRQGDSPLHF. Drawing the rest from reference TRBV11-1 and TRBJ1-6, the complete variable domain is EAEVAQSPRYKITEKSQAVAFWCDPISGHATLYWYRQILGQGPELLVQFQDESVVDDSQLPKDRFSAERLKGVDSTLKIQPAELGDSAMYLCASSRQGDSPLHFGNGTRLTVT.

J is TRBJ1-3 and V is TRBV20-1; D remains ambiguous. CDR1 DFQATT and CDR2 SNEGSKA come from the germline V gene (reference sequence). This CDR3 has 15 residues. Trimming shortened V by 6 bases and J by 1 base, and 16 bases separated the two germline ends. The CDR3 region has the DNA TGCAGTGCCCATGACCGGAATCCTTCTGGAAACACCATATATTTT. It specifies CSAHDRNPSGNTIYF.

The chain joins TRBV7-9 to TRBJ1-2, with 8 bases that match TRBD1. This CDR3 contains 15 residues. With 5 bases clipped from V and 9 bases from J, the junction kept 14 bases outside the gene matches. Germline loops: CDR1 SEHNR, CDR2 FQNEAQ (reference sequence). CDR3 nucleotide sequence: TGTGCCAGCAGCCGCGACCTTTGGACAGGGACAAGCTACACCTTC. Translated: CASSRDLWTGTSYTF.

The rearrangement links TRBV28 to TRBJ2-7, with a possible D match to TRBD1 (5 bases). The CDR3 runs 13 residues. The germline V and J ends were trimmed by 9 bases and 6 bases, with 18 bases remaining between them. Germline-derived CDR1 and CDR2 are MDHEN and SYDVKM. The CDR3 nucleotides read TGTGCCAGAATGGTGGGTCCTACAGGCGAGCAGTACTTC. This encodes CARMVGPTGEQYF.

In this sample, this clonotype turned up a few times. This CDR3 reads CSAEPGRYQPQHF. CDR3 nucleotides: TGCAGTGCTGAACCAGGGAGGTATCAGCCCCAGCATTTT. This chain connects TRBV20-1 to TRBJ1-5, with D possibly being TRBD1 (5 bases). Germline V gene data show CDR1 as DFQATT and CDR2 as SNEGSKA (reference sequence). The CDR3 length is 13 residues. Trimming stripped 5 bases from V and 5 bases from J, with 13 bases between.

The CDR3 sequence is CASSRPDRYGYTF. Here the CDR3 DNA reads TGCGCCAGCAGTCGCCCTGATCGCTATGGCTACACCTTC. The chain combines TRBV5-1 with TRBJ1-2; D is ambiguous. This CDR3 comprises 13 residues. Trimming removed 5 bases at V and 4 bases at J, with 12 bases between. Germline V gene lookup returns CDR1 SGHRS and CDR2 YFSETQ.

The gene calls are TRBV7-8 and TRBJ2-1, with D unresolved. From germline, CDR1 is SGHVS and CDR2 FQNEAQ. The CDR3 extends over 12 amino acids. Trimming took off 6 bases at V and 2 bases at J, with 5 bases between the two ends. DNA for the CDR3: TGTGCCAGCAGGGGTGCCTACAATGAGCAGTTCTTC. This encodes CASRGAYNEQFF.

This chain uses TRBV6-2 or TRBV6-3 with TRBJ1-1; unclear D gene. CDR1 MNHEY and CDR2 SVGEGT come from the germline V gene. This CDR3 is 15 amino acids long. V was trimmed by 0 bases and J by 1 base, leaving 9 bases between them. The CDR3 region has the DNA TGTGCCAGCAGTTACTCGATGTTGGGGAACACTGAAGCTTTCTTT. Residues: CASSYSMLGNTEAFF.